The present entry profiles one T cell receptor beta chain with its context. Which cohort a participant joined came from the clinical history participants gave. With 5 bases removed from V and 2 bases from J, the gap between germline ends came to 13 bases. This CDR3 has 15 residues. Germline CDR1 and CDR2: LNHDA and SQIVND (reference sequence). The data belong to a study of blood T cell repertoires in COVID-19. TCRdb's copy holds only in-frame clones and misses some; the assay was immunoSEQ multiplex PCR. The sample shows 250,000 to 300,000 clones, around 89% of them seen only once. Sequencing input: PBMCs or T cells enriched from blood (not recorded which). This chain uses TRBV19 with TRBJ1-5; D not certain. This TCR was recovered from a man aged 35 to 55 who had recovered from COVID-19. The CDR3 spells CASSQVPIGNQPQHF. As DNA, the CDR3 is TGTGCCAGTAGTCAGGTTCCGATAGGCAATCAGCCCCAGCATTTT.